These 4 T cell receptor beta chains came from one sample sequenced in a study of T cell responses to AZD1222 COVID-19 vaccine. Generated by immunoSEQ multiplex PCR, the TCRdb table keeps only in-frame clones and is missing some. The data contain more than 150,000 clones, around 89% of them singletons. The sequences come from peripheral blood, collected 28 days after the second AZD1222 dose. Source of these receptors: an adult who received the AZD1222 COVID-19 vaccine.

This clone was counted between two and nine times. This rearrangement joins TRBV3-1 (or the pseudogene TRBV3-2) to TRBJ2-2, with D hard to call. Trimming shortened V by 4 bases and J by 4 bases, and 7 bases separated the two germline ends. Per germline, CDR1 LGHDT and CDR2 YNNKEL (reference sequence). CDR3 size: 13 residues. As DNA, the CDR3 is TGTGCCAGCAGCCGAAAGGGCACCGGGGAGCTGTTTTTT. Its protein product is CASSRKGTGELFF.

This clone has only one observation. The CDR3 sequence is CASSSYTDTQYF. In nucleotides, the CDR3 is TGTGCCAGCAGCTCGTACACAGATACGCAGTATTTT. V and J are TRBV7-2 and TRBJ2-3, with no clear D. The germline V gene encodes CDR1 SGHTA and CDR2 FQGNSA. The V gene lost 4 bases and the J gene lost 2 bases, with 4 bases spanning the gap. This CDR3 region has 12 residues. The whole variable domain, filled in from reference TRBV7-2 and TRBJ2-3, reads GAGVSQSPSNKVTEKGKDVELRCDPISGHTALYWYRQSLGQGLEFLIYFQGNSAPDKSGLPSDRFSAERTGGSVSTLTIQRTQQEDSAVYLCASSSYTDTQYFGPGTRLTVL.

The chain couples TRBV7-2 to TRBJ2-7, with a possible D match to TRBD2 (6 bases). The CDR3 consists of 13 residues. V lost 2 bases and J 4 bases, leaving 9 bases between the germline ends. Germline CDR1 and CDR2: SGHTA and FQGNSA. The CDR3 coding sequence is TGTGCCAGCAGCTTAAAAAGCGGGTACGAGCAGTACTTC. It is translated as CASSLKSGYEQYF. The entire variable domain, with the rest obtained from reference TRBV7-2 and TRBJ2-7, is as follows: GAGVSQSPSNKVTEKGKDVELRCDPISGHTALYWYRQSLGQGLEFLIYFQGNSAPDKSGLPSDRFSAERTGGSVSTLTIQRTQQEDSAVYLCASSLKSGYEQYFGPGTRLTVT.

This chain links TRBV9 with TRBJ2-7; TRBD1 matches 7 bases. The CDR3 is 12 residues long. Trimming cost V 7 bases and J 3 bases; bases outside gene matches: 4. CDR1 is SGDLS, CDR2 YYNGEE, per germline. This CDR3 is CASPDRDYEQYF. The CDR3, as DNA: TGTGCCAGCCCAGACAGGGACTACGAGCAGTACTTC.